This TCR beta chain came from a study of T cell responses to AZD1222 COVID-19 vaccine. For this clone: Antigen specificity is unknown. The germline gene is not matched at one end of the junction; a read error may be the cause.

The study's findings and limits: Regions left unmutated in variants are reportedly the target of nearly half of spike-specific TCRs. Only a handful of AZD1222 recipients were seropositive at baseline. Two AZD1222 administrations were followed by greater Spike-specific TCR breadth and depth. White British donors predominated, females outnumbered males, and clonal diversity was possibly underestimated.

The V gene's germline CDR1 is SGHKS and CDR2 YYEKEE (reference sequence). The CDR3 covers 14 residues. The repertoire was sequenced with immunoSEQ multiplex PCR; TCRdb's copy has only in-frame clones and lacks some. The sample shows about 110,000 clones, more than 70% of them seen only once. This sequence joins TRBV5-5 and TRBJ2-7; TRBD1 aligns across 11 bases. The source is an adult in good health. Sequencing used peripheral blood, obtained on day 0 of AZD1222 vaccination. The CDR3 nucleotides are TGTGCCAGCAGCTTGTCACCGTGGACAGGGGGCAAATTTTTC. Amino acids: CASSLSPWTGGKFF. The full variable domain, completed using reference TRBV5-5 and TRBJ2-7, is DAGVTQSPTHLIKTRGQQVTLRCSPISGHKSVSWYQQVLGQGPQFIFQYYEKEERGRGNFPDRFSARQFPNYSSELNVNALLLGDSALYLCASSLSPWTGGKFFGPGTRLTVT.